This T cell receptor (beta chain) was retrieved from a study of T cell responses to AZD1222 COVID-19 vaccine. Overall study findings and caveats: Mostly white British, mostly female donors; authors suggested clonal diversity may be underestimated. Spike regions recognized by vaccine-associated CD4 TCRs spanned the protein, led by 160-218 and 743-854.

Combined were second doses at about 4 or about 12 weeks. Notes on this clone: Antigen: not known.

V trimming: 6 bases; J trimming: 6 bases; junction bases outside the gene matches: 7. The V gene's germline CDR1 is MNHEY and CDR2 SVGAGI. The CDR3 consists of 14 residues. TCRdb keeps only in-frame clones here, not all; method: immunoSEQ multiplex PCR. The data contain 45,000 to 70,000 clones, more than 80% of them singletons. The chain is built from TRBV6-5 and TRBJ1-5, with TRBD1 matching over 8 bases. Sequenced here: peripheral blood, sampled 28 days after the second AZD1222 dose. The sequence came from an adult who received the AZD1222 COVID-19 vaccine. CDR3 in amino acids: CASSRRTGFQPQHF. The CDR3 DNA reads TGTGCCAGCAGCCGTCGGACAGGGTTTCAGCCCCAGCATTTT.